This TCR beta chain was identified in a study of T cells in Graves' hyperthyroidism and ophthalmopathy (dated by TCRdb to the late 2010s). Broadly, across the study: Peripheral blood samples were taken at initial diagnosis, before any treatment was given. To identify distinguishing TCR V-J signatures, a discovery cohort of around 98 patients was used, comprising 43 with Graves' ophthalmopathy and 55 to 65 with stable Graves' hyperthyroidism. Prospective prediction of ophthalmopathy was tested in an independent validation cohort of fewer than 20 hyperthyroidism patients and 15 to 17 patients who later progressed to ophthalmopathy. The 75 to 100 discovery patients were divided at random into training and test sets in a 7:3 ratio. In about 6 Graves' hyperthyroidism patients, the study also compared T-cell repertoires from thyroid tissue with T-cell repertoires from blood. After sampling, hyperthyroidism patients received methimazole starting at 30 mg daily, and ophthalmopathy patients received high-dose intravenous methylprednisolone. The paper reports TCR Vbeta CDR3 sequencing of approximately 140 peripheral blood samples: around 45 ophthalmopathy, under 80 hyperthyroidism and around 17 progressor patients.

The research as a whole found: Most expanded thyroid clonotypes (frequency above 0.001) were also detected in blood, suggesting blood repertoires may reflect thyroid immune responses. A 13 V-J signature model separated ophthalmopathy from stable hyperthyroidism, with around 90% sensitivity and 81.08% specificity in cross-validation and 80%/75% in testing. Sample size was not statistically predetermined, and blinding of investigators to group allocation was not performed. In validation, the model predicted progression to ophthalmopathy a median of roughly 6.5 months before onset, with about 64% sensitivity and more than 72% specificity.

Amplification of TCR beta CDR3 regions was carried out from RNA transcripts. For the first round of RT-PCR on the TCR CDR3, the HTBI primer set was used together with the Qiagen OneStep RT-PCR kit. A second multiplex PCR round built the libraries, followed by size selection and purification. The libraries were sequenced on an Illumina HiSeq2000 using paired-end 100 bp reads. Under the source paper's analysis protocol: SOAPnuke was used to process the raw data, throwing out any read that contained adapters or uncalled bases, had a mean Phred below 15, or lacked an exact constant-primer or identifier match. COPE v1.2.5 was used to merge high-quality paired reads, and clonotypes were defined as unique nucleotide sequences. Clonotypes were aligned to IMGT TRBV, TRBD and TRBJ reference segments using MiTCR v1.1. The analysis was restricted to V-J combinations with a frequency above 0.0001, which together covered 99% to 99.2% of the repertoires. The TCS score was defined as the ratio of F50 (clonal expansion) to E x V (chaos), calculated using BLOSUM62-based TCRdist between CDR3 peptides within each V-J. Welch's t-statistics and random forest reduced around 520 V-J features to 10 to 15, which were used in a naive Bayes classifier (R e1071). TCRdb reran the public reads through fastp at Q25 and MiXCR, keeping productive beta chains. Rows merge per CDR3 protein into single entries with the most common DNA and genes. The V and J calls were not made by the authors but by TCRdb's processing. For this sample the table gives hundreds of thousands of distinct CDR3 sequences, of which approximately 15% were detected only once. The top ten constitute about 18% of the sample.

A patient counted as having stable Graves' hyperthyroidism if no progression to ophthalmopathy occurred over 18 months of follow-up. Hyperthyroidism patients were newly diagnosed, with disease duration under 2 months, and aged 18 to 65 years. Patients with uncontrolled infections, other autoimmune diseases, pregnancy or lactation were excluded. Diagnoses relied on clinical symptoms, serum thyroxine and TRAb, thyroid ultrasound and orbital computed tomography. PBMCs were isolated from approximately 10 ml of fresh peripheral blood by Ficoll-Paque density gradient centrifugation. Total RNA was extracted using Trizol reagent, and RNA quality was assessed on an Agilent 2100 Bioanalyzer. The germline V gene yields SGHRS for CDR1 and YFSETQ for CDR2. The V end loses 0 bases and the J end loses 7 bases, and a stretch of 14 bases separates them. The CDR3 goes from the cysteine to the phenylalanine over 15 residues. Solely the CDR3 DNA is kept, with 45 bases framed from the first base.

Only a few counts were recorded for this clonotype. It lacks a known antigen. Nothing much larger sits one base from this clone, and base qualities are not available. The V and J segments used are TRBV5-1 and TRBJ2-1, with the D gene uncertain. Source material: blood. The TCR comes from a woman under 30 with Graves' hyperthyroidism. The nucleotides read TGCGCCAGCAGCTTGGAGGCTAGAGGATCGAATGAGCAGTTCTTC. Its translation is CASSLEARGSNEQFF.